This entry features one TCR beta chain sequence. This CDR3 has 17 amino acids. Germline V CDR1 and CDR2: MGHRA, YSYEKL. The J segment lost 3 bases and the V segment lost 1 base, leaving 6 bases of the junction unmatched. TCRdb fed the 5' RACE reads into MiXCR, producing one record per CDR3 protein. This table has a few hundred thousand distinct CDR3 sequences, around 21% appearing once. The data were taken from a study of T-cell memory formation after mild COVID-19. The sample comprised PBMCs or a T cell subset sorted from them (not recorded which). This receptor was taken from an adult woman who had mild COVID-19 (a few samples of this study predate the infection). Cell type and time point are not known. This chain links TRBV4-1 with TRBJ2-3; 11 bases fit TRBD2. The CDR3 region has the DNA TGCGCCAGCAGCCAAGGACCGGGACTAGCGGTAACAGATACGCAGTATTTT. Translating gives CASSQGPGLAVTDTQYF.